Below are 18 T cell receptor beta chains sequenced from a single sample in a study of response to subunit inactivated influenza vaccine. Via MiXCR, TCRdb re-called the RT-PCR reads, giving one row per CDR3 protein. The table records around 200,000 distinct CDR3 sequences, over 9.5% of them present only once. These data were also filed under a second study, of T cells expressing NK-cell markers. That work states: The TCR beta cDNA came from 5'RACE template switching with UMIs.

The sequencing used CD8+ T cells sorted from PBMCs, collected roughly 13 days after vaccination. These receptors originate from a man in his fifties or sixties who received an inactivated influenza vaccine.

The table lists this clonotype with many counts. CDR3 sequence (DNA): TGTGCCAGCAGCCAGGACAGTTATCAGCCCCAGCATTTT. Translating it yields CASSQDSYQPQHF. This chain links TRBV6-2 or TRBV6-3 with TRBJ1-5, with D perhaps matching TRBD1 (6 bases). The CDR3 consists of 13 residues. With 6 bases removed from V and 5 bases from J, the gap between germline ends came to 11 bases. Looked up from germline, CDR1 is MNHEY and CDR2 is SVGEGT.

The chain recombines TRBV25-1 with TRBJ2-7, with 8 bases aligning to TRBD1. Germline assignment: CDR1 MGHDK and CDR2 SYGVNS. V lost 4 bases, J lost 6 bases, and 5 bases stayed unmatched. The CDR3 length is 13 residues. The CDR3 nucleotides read TGTGCCAGCAGTGGAGGACAGGGCGGCGAGCAGTACTTC. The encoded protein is CASSGGQGGEQYF.

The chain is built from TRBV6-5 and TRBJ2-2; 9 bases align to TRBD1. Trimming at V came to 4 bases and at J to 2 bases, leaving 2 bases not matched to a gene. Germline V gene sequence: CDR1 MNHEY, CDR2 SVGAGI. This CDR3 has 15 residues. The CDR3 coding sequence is TGTGCCAGCAGTTTAACAGGGGGCAACACCGGGGAGCTGTTTTTT. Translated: CASSLTGGNTGELFF.

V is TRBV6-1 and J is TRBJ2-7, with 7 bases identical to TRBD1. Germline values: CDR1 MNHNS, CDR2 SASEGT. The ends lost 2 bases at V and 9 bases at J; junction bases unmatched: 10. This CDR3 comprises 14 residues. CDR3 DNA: TGTGCCAGCAGTGAATCCGAGACAGGGAACGGGCAGTACTTC. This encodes CASSESETGNGQYF.

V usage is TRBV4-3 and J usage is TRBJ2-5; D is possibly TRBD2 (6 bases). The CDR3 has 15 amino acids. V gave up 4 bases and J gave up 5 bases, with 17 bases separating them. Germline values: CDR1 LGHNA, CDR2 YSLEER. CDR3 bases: TGCGCCAGCAGCCCCACGCCGGGAGTGGGCGAGACCCAGTACTTC. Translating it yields CASSPTPGVGETQYF.

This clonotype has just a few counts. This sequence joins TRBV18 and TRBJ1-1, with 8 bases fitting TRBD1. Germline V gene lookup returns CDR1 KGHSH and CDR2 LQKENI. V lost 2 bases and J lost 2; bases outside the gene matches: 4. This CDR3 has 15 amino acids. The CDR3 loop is CASSPKDRGNTEAFF. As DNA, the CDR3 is TGTGCCAGCTCACCAAAAGACAGGGGAAACACTGAAGCTTTCTTT.

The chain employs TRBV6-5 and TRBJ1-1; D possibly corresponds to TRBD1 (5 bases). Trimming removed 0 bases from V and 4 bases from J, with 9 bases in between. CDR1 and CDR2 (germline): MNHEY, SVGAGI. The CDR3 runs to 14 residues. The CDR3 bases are TGTGCCAGCAGTTACTCTATGGGGGGCACTGAAGCTTTCTTT. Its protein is CASSYSMGGTEAFF.

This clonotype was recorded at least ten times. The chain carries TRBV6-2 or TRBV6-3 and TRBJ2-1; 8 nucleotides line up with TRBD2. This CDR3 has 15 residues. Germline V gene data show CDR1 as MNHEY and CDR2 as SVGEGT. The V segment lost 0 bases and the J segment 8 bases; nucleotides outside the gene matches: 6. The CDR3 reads CASSYSGGATYEQFF. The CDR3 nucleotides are TGTGCCAGCAGTTACTCCGGGGGGGCCACCTATGAGCAGTTCTTC.

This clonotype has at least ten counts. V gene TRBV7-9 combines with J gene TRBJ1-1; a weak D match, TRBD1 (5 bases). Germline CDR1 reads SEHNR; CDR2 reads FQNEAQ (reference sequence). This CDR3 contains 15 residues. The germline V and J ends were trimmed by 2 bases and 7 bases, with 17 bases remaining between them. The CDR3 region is CASSLISGVQLEAFF. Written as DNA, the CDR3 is TGTGCCAGCAGCTTAATTTCGGGGGTCCAACTTGAAGCTTTCTTT.

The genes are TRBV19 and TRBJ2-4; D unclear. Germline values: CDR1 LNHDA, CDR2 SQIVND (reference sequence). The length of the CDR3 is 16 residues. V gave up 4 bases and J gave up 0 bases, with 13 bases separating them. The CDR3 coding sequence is TGTGCCAGTAGTAGTTCGCCTTTCTTAGCCAAAAACATTCAGTACTTC. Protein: CASSSSPFLAKNIQYF.

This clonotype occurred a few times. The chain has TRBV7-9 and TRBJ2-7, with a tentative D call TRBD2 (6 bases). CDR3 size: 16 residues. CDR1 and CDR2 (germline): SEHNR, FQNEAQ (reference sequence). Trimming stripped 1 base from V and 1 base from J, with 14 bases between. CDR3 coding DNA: TGTGCCAGCAGCTTAGTGTCGGGGGACCTTTCCTACGAGCAGTACTTC. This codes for CASSLVSGDLSYEQYF.

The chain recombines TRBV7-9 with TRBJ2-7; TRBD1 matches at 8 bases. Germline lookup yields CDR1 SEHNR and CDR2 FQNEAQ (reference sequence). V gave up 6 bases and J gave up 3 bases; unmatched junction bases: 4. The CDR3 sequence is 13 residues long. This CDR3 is CASSSGQVYEQYF. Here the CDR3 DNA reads TGTGCCAGCAGTTCGGGACAGGTCTACGAGCAGTACTTC. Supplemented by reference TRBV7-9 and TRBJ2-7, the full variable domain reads DTGVSQNPRHKITKRGQNVTFRCDPISEHNRLYWYRQTLGQGPEFLTYFQNEAQLEKSRLLSDRFSAERPKGSFSTLEIQRTEQGDSAMYLCASSSGQVYEQYFGPGTRLTVT.

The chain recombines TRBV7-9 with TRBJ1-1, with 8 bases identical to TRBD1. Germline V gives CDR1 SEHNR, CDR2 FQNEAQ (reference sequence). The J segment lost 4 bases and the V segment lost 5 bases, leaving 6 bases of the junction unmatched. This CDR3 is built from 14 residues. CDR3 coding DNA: TGTGCCAGCAGCAAGGGACAGGCTACCACTGAAGCTTTCTTT. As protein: CASSKGQATTEAFF.

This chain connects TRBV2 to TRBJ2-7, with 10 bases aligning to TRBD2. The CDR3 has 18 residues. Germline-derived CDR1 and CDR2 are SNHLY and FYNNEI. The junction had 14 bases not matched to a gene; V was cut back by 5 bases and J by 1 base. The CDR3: CASSTSLGLAEGSYEQYF. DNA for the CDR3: TGTGCCAGCAGTACATCCCTAGGACTAGCGGAGGGTTCCTACGAGCAGTACTTC.

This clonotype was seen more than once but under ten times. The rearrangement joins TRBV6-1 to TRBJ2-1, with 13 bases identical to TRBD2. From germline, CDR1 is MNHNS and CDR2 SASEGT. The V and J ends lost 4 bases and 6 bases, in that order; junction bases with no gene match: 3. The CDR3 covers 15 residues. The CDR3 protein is CASSGTSGSFNEQFF. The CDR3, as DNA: TGTGCCAGCAGTGGGACTAGCGGGAGTTTCAATGAGCAGTTCTTC.

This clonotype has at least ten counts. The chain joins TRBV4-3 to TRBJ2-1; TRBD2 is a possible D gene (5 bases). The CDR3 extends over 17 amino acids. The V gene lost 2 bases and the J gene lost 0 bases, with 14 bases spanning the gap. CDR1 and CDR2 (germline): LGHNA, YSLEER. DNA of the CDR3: TGCGCCAGCAGCCAATTGGCCGGGGTCGGCTCCTACAATGAGCAGTTCTTC. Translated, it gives CASSQLAGVGSYNEQFF.

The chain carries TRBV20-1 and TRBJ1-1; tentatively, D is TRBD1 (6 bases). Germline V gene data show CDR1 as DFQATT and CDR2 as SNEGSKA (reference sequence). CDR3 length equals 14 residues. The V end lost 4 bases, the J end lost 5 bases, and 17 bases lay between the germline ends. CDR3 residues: CSATHSLQGTEAFF. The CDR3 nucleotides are TGCAGTGCTACCCATAGTCTACAGGGAACTGAAGCTTTCTTT.

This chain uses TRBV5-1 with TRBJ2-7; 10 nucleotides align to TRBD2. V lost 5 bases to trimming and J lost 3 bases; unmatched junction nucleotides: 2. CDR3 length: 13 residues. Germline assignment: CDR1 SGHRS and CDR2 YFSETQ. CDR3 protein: CASSIAGGYEQYF. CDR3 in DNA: TGCGCCAGCAGTATAGCGGGAGGCTACGAGCAGTACTTC.